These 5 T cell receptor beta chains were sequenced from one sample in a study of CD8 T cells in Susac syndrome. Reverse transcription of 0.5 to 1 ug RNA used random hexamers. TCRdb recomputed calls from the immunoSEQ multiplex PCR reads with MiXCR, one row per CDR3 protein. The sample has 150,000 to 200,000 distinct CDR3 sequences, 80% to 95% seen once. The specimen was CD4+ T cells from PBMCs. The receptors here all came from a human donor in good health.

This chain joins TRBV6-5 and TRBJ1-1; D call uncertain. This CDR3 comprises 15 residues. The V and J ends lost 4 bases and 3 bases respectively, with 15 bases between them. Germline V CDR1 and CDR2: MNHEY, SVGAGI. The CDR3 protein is CASSLSWNSDTEAFF. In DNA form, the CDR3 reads TGTGCCAGCAGTTTGAGTTGGAATTCTGACACTGAAGCTTTCTTT.

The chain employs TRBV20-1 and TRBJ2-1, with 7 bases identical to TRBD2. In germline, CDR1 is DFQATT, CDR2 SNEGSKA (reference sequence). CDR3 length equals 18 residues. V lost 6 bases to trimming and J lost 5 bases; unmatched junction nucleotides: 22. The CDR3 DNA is TGCAGTGCCGCCCCGGCGGCGGGAGATACCTACCCCCACAATGAGCAGTTCTTC. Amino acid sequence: CSAAPAAGDTYPHNEQFF.

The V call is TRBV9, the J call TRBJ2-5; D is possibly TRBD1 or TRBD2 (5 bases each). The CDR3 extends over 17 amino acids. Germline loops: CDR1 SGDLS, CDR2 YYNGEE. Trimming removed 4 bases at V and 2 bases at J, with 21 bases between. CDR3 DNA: TGTGCCAGCAGCTCCCCGACCGGGGCGATCATACAAGAGACCCAGTACTTC. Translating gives CASSSPTGAIIQETQYF.

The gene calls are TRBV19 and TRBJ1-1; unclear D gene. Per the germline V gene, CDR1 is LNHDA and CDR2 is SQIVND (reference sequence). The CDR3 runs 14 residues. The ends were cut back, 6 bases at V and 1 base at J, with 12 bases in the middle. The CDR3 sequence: CASSPLMGNTEAFF. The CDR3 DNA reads TGTGCCAGTAGCCCATTGATGGGGAACACTGAAGCTTTCTTT. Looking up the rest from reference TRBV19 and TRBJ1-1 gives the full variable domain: DGGITQSPKYLFRKEGQNVTLSCEQNLNHDAMYWYRQDPGQGLRLIYYSQIVNDFQKGDIAEGYSVSREKKESFPLTVTSAQKNPTAFYLCASSPLMGNTEAFFGQGTRLTVV.

CDR3 nucleotides: TGTGCCAGCAGCCGCGGAGGGGTGTCCTACGAGCAGTACTTC. Its translation: CASSRGGVSYEQYF. V is TRBV3-1 and J is TRBJ2-7; tentative D call: TRBD2 (6 bases). The CDR3 is made up of 14 amino acids. V was shortened by 4 bases and J by 1 base, with 11 bases between the two germline ends. Germline CDR1 LGHDT, CDR2 YNNKEL (reference sequence).